The clone carrying this T cell receptor (beta chain) was counted a single time. This sample is drawn from a study of cytomegalovirus exposure and HLA in healthy donors. Between the trimmed V and J ends, which lost 3 bases and 0 bases, there was a span of 8 bases. The CDR3 runs to 14 residues. Germline loops: CDR1 MGHRA, CDR2 YSYEKL. The PCR contained 60 Vbeta and 13 Jbeta primers. Profiling relied on immunoSEQ multiplex PCR, and the TCRdb table lists in-frame clones only, not all of them. The data show about 200,000 clones, with under 90% seen just once and roughly 0.097% held by the top ten. This clonotype was sampled from a boy younger than 10 in good health and CMV-seronegative. V gene TRBV4-1 combines with J gene TRBJ2-5, with D possibly being TRBD1 (6 bases). The source material was PBMCs. Here the CDR3 DNA reads TGCGCCAGCAGCCAGAGGGGGAACCAAGAGACCCAGTACTTC. This codes for CASSQRGNQETQYF.